The rows below give T cell receptor beta chains drawn from one sample of a study of identical twins. TCRdb recomputed calls from the 5' RACE reads with MiXCR, one row per CDR3 protein. In the table there are about 1.7 million distinct CDR3 sequences, about 32% of which are singletons. The sample comprised cord blood. These receptors were collected from a newborn girl in good health. The CDR3 runs from the conserved cysteine through the conserved F or W.

>TRBJ2-7|TRBV29-1
CSGGGRAAHNEQYF
>TRBJ1-2|TRBV5-6
CASSIRSDYGYTF
>TRBJ2-7|TRBV11-2
CASSLVPRTGSYEQYF
>TRBJ2-7|TRBV20-1
CSATHPGGGEQYF
>TRBJ2-5|TRBV5-1
CASSLGTGNYNEQYF
>TRBJ1-1|TRBV27
CASSLRGPATEAFF
>TRBJ2-7|TRBV6-1
CASSGDGGFSYEQYF
>.|TRBV4-2
CACSQGLAGQETQYF
>TRBJ2-3|TRBV9
CASAGTEGPDTQYF
>TRBJ2-4|TRBV5-4
CASSLEGPLGKNIRYF
>TRBJ2-2|TRBV20-1
CSARDLAVNTGELFF
>TRBJ2-5|TRBV28
CASSVTGSQETQYF
>TRBJ2-5|TRBV11-2
CASSLDLGAEGREQYF
>TRBJ1-5|TRBV6-1
CASSLIIDRVGSNQPQHF